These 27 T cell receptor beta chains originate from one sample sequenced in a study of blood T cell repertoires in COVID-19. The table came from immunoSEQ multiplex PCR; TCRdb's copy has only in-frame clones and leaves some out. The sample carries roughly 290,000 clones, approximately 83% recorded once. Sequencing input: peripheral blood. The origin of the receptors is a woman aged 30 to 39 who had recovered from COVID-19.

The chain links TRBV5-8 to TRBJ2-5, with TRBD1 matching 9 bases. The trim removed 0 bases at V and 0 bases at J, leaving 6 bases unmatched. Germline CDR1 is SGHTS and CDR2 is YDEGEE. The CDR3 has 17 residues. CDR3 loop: CASSLARDRVNQETQYF. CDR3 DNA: TGTGCCAGCAGCTTGGCTCGGGACAGGGTTAACCAAGAGACCCAGTACTTC.

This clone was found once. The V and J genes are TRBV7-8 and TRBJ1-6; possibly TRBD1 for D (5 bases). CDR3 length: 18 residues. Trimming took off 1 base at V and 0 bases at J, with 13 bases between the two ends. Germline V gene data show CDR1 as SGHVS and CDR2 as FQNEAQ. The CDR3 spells CASSLVTVGTSYNSPLHF. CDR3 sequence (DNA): TGTGCCAGCAGCTTAGTGACAGTTGGAACCTCCTATAATTCACCCCTCCACTTT.

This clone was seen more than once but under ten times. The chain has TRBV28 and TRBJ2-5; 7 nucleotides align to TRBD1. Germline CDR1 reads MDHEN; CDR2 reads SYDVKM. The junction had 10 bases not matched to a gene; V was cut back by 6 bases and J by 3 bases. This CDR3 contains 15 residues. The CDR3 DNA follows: TGTGCCAGCAGGGAGGTCGGCAGGGGGAAAGAGACCCAGTACTTC. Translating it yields CASREVGRGKETQYF.

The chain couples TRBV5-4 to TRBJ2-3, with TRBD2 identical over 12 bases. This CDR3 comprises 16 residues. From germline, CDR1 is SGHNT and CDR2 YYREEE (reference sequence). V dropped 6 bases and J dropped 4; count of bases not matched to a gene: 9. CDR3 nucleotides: TGTGCCAGCAACCTCCAGACTAGCGGGAGAGCAGATACGCAGTATTTT. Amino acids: CASNLQTSGRADTQYF.

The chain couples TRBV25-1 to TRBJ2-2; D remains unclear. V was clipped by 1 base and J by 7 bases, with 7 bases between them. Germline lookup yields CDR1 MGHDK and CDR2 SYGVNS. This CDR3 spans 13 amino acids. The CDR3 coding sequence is TGTGCCAGCAGTGAATCTCTAGACGGGGAGCTGTTTTTT. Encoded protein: CASSESLDGELFF.

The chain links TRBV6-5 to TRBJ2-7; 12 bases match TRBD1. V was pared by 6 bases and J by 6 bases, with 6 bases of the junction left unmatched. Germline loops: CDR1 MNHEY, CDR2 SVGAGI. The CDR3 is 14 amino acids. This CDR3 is CASSLRDRGPEQYF. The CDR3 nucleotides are TGTGCCAGCAGCCTCAGGGACAGGGGGCCCGAGCAGTACTTC.

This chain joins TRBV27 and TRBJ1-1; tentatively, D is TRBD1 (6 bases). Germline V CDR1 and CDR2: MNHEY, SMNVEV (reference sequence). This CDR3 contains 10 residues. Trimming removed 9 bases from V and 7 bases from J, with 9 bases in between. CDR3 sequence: CARGQREAFF. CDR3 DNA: TGTGCCAGGGGACAACGTGAAGCTTTCTTT.

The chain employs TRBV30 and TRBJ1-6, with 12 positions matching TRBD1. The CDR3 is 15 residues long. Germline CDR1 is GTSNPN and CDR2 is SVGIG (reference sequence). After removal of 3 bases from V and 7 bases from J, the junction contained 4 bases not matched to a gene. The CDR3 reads CAWRGTGGGNSPLHF. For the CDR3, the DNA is TGTGCCTGGAGGGGGACAGGGGGCGGGAATTCACCCCTCCACTTT.

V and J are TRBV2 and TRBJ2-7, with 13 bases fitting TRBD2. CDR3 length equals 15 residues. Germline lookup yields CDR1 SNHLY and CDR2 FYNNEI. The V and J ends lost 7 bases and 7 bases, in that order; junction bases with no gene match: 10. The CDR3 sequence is CASILRTSGGGEQYF. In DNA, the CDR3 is TGTGCCAGCATCCTAAGGACTAGCGGGGGTGGGGAGCAGTACTTC.

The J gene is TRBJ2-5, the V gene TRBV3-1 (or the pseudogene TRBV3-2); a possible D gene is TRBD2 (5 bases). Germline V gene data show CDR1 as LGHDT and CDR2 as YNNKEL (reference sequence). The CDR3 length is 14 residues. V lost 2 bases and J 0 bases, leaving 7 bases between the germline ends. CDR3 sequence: CASSQNGNQETQYF. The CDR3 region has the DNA TGTGCCAGCAGCCAAAACGGGAACCAAGAGACCCAGTACTTC.

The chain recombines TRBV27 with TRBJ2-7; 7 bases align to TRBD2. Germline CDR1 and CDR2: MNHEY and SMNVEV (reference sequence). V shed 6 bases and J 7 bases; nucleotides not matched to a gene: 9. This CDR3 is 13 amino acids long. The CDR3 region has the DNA TGTGCCAGCAGCCTACTTGGGGGAGGGGAGCAGTACTTC. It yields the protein CASSLLGGGEQYF.

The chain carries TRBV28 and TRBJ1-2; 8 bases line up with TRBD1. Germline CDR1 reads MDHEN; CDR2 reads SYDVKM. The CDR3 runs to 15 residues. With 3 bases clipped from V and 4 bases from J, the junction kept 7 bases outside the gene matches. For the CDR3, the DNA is TGTGCCAGCAGTTTCCCGACAGGGGCGGGCTATGGCTACACCTTC. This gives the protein CASSFPTGAGYGYTF.

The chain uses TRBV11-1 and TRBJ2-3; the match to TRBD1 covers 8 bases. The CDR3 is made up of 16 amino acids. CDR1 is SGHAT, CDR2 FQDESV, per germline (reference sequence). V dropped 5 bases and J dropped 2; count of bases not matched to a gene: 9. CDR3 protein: CASSPRGDRLTDTQYF. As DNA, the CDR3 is TGTGCCAGCAGCCCGCGAGGGGACAGGCTCACAGATACGCAGTATTTT.

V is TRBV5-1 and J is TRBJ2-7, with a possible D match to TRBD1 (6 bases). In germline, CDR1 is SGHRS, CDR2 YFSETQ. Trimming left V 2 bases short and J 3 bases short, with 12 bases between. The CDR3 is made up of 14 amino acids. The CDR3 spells CASSFAQGYYEQYF. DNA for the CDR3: TGCGCCAGCAGCTTCGCCCAGGGGTACTACGAGCAGTACTTC.

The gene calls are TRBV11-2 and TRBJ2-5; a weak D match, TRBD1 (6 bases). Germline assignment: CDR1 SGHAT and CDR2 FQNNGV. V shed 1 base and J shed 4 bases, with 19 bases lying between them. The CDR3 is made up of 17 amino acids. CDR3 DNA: TGTGCCAGCAGCTTAGCACGGGGACAATCGCAATCAGAGACCCAGTACTTC. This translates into CASSLARGQSQSETQYF.

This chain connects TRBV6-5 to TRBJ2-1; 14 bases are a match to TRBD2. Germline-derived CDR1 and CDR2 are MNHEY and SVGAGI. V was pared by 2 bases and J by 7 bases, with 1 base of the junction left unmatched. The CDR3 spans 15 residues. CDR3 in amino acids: CASSYGTSGSNEQFF. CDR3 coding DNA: TGTGCCAGCAGTTACGGGACTAGCGGGAGTAATGAGCAGTTCTTC.

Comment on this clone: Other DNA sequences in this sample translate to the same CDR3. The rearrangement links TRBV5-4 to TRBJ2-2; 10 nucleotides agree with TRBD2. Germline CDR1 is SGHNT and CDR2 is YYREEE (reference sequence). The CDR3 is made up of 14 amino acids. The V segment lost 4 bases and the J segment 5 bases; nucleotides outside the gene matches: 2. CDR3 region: CASSLAGATGELFF. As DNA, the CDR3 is TGTGCCAGCAGCCTAGCGGGGGCAACCGGGGAGCTGTTTTTT.

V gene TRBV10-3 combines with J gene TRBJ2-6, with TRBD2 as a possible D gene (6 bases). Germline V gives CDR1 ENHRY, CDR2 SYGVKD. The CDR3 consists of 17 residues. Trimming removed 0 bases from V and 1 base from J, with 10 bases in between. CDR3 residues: CAISESAGRSGANVLTF. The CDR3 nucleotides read TGTGCCATCAGTGAGTCTGCAGGGAGGTCTGGGGCCAACGTCCTGACTTTC.

The CDR3 sequence: CASSVGQGWNTGELFF. In DNA form, the CDR3 reads TGTGCCAGCAGCGTAGGGCAGGGTTGGAACACCGGGGAGCTGTTTTTT. This chain uses TRBV9 with TRBJ2-2; D perhaps matches TRBD1 (5 bases). Germline V CDR1 and CDR2: SGDLS, YYNGEE. This CDR3 has 16 residues. With 0 bases removed from V and 1 base from J, the gap between germline ends came to 10 bases.

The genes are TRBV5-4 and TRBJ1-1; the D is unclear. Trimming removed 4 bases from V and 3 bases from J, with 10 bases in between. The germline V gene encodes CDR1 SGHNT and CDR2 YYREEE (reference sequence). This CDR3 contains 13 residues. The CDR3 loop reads CASSETVDTEAFF. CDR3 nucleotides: TGTGCCAGCAGCGAAACTGTGGACACTGAAGCTTTCTTT.

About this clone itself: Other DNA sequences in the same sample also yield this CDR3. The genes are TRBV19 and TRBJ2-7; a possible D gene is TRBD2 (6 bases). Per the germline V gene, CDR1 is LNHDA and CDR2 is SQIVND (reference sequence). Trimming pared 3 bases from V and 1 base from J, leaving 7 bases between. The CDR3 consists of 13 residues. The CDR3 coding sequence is TGTGCCAGTAGTATTGGGACTTCCTACGAGCAGTACTTC. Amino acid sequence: CASSIGTSYEQYF.

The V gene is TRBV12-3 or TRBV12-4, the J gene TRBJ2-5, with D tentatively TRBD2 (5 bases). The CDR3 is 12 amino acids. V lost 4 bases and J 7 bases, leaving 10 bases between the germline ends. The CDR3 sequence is CASSSAGVTQYF. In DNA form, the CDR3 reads TGTGCCAGCAGTTCTGCCGGGGTGACCCAGTACTTC.

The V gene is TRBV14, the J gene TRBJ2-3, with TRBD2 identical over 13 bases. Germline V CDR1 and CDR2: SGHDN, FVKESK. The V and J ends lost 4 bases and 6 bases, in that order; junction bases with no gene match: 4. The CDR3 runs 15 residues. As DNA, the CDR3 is TGTGCCAGCAGCCCACTAGCGGGAGGGACGGATACGCAGTATTTT. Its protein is CASSPLAGGTDTQYF.

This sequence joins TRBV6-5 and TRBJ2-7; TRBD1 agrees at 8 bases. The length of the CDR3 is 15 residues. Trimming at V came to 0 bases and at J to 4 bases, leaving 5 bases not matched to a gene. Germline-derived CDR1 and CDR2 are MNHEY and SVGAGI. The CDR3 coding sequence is TGTGCCAGCAGTTACTCGACAGGGGCTATGTACGAGCAGTACTTC. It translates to CASSYSTGAMYEQYF.

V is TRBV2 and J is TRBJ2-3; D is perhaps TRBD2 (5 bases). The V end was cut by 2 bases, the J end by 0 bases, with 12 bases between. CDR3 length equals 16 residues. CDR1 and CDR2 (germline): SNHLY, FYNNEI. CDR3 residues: CASSESGAASTDTQYF. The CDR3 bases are TGTGCCAGCAGTGAAAGCGGAGCGGCTAGCACAGATACGCAGTATTTT.

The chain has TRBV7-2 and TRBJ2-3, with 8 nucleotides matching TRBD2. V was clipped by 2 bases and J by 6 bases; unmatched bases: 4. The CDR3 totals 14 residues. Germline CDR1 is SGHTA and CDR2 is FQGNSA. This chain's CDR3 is CASSLTSGGDTQYF. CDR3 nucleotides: TGTGCCAGCAGCTTAACTAGCGGAGGGGATACGCAGTATTTT.

The CDR3 sequence: CASSGAGLREETQYF. The CDR3 DNA reads TGTGCCAGCAGTGGGGCCGGGCTCCGCGAAGAGACCCAGTACTTC. The chain couples TRBV27 to TRBJ2-5; the D gene is possibly TRBD1 (5 bases). The CDR3 has 15 residues. Per the germline V gene, CDR1 is MNHEY and CDR2 is SMNVEV (reference sequence). Trimming took off 5 bases at V and 3 bases at J, with 16 bases between the two ends.